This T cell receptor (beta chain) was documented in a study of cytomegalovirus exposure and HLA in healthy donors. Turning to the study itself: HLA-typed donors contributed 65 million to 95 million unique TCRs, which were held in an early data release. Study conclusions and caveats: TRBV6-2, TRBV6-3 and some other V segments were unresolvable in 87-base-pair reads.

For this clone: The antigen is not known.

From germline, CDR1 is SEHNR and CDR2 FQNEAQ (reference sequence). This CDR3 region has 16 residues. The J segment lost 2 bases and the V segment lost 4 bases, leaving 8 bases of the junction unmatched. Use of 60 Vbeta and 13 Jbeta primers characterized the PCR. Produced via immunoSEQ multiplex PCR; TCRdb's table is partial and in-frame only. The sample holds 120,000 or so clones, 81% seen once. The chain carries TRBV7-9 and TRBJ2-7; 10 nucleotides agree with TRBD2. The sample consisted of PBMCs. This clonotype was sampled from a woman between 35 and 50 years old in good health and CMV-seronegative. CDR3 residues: CASSWGGTSVTYEQYF. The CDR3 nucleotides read TGTGCCAGCAGCTGGGGGGGGACTAGCGTAACCTACGAGCAGTACTTC.